The 20 T cell receptor beta chains below come from one sample, sequenced in a study of T cells in Graves' hyperthyroidism and ophthalmopathy (dated by TCRdb to about 2019). Library method: multiplex PCR. Data came from an Illumina HiSeq 2000. The TCR beta CDR3 regions were amplified from RNA transcripts. The TCR CDR3 was subjected to a first round of RT-PCR using the HTBI primer set and the Qiagen OneStep RT-PCR kit. The raw public data were reprocessed by TCRdb itself: fastp quality trimming at Q25, MiXCR clonotype calling, in-frame beta chains only. Rows with one shared CDR3 protein collapse into an entry with the most common genes and DNA. This sample lists approximately 620,000 distinct CDR3 sequences; around 14% were detected once. Jointly, the top ten make up roughly 5.7% of the sample. Specimen: blood. These receptors were collected from a woman aged 25 to 39 with Graves' hyperthyroidism that later progressed to Graves' ophthalmopathy.

This clonotype was seen ten or more times. The chain is built from TRBV18 and TRBJ1-6; D unresolved. CDR1 is KGHSH, CDR2 LQKENI, per germline. V shed 3 bases and J shed 2 bases, with 14 bases lying between them. CDR3 length equals 17 residues. CDR3 protein: CASSPEIVVAYNSPLHF. The CDR3 DNA follows: TGTGCCAGCTCACCTGAGATAGTGGTCGCCTATAATTCACCCCTCCACTTT.

This clonotype has more than one count but fewer than ten. The chain employs TRBV6-1 and TRBJ2-7, with 9 bases matching TRBD2. In germline, CDR1 is MNHNS, CDR2 SASEGT. The CDR3 is 13 amino acids. After removal of 8 bases from V and 4 bases from J, the junction contained 6 bases not matched to a gene. Here the CDR3 DNA reads TGTGCCAGCGGGGAGCGGGAGGCGTACGAGCAGTACTTC. It is translated as CASGEREAYEQYF.

This clonotype was recorded many times. The chain couples TRBV6-2 or TRBV6-3 to TRBJ2-3; 13 bases line up with TRBD2. Germline CDR1 and CDR2: MNHEY and SVGEGT. Unmatched junction bases numbered 7, after V lost 3 bases and J lost 4 bases. The length of the CDR3 is 17 residues. The CDR3 DNA sequence: TGTGCCAGCAGTTATGACCGGACTAGCGGGAGTGCAGATACGCAGTATTTT. This translates into CASSYDRTSGSADTQYF.

This chain links TRBV4-3 with TRBJ2-5; D is perhaps TRBD1 (5 bases). The CDR3 consists of 16 residues. V lost 1 base and J lost 3, with 15 bases in between. Germline-derived CDR1 and CDR2 are LGHNA and YSLEER. The CDR3 nucleotides are TGCGCCAGCAGCCAAGGACGGACACCACGGGAAGAGACCCAGTACTTC. Its translation is CASSQGRTPREETQYF.

This clonotype was counted many times. The chain couples TRBV11-3 to TRBJ1-1; D remains unclear. The CDR3 totals 13 residues. Trimming pared 3 bases from V and 3 bases from J, leaving 8 bases between. Germline values: CDR1 SGHNT, CDR2 YENEEA. CDR3 sequence: CASSLAGDTEAFF. In DNA form, the CDR3 reads TGTGCCAGCAGCTTGGCGGGAGACACTGAAGCTTTCTTT.

This clonotype occurred many times. V usage is TRBV7-2 and J usage is TRBJ2-5; possibly TRBD2 for D (6 bases). The ends were cut back, 1 base at V and 0 bases at J, with 12 bases in the middle. CDR1 SGHTA and CDR2 FQGNSA come from the germline V gene. This CDR3 contains 16 residues. CDR3 sequence: CASSLGLATYQETQYF. The CDR3 nucleotides read TGTGCCAGCAGCTTAGGGCTAGCGACATACCAAGAGACCCAGTACTTC.

This clonotype came up many times. This rearrangement joins TRBV2 to TRBJ1-1; no clear D. Trimming cost V 6 bases and J 2 bases, with 10 bases left between them. The germline gives CDR1 SNHLY, CDR2 FYNNEI. This CDR3 region has 13 residues. The CDR3 DNA is TGTGCCAGCAGATGGGATGTTAACACTGAAGCTTTCTTT. Its translation: CASRWDVNTEAFF.

The chain employs TRBV30 and TRBJ2-7; D may correspond to TRBD1 or TRBD2 (5 bases each). The V gene lost 4 bases and the J gene lost 3 bases, with 16 bases spanning the gap. This CDR3 region has 14 residues. The V gene's germline CDR1 is GTSNPN and CDR2 SVGIG (reference sequence). DNA for the CDR3: TGTGCCTGGAACCAACGAGGGGAAGGCTACGAGCAGTACTTC. It codes for CAWNQRGEGYEQYF.

This clonotype has a count of ten or more. The chain is built from TRBV5-1 and TRBJ2-7, with D maybe TRBD1 (5 bases). With 4 bases removed from V and 7 bases from J, the gap between germline ends came to 12 bases. CDR1 SGHRS and CDR2 YFSETQ come from the germline V gene. This CDR3 is 12 amino acids long. The CDR3 loop reads CASSTPPGEQYF. The CDR3 bases are TGCGCCAGCAGCACACCCCCAGGGGAGCAGTACTTC.

This clonotype has a handful of counts. V usage is TRBV20-1 and J usage is TRBJ1-2, with D perhaps matching TRBD1 (6 bases). Trimming removed 0 bases at V and 0 bases at J, with 20 bases between. The CDR3 consists of 18 residues. From germline, CDR1 is DFQATT and CDR2 SNEGSKA (reference sequence). The CDR3: CSARDLYGGQAPNYGYTF. The CDR3 nucleotides read TGCAGTGCTAGAGATCTCTACGGGGGCCAGGCCCCTAACTATGGCTACACCTTC.

This clonotype was found many times. The chain recombines TRBV29-1 with TRBJ1-1; tentatively, D is TRBD1 (5 bases). Trimming shortened V by 3 bases and J by 0 bases, and 11 bases separated the two germline ends. Germline V gene lookup returns CDR1 SQVTM and CDR2 ANQGSEA. The CDR3 extends over 14 amino acids. The CDR3 DNA sequence: TGCAGCGTTGATACAGGTGCGATGAACACTGAAGCTTTCTTT. Its protein is CSVDTGAMNTEAFF.

This clonotype was picked up many times. This chain uses TRBV6-1 with TRBJ2-7; D is unresolved. This CDR3 comprises 11 residues. Germline V gives CDR1 MNHNS, CDR2 SASEGT. Trimming stripped 4 bases from V and 6 bases from J, with 7 bases between. The CDR3 sequence: CASSVVSEQYF. DNA of the CDR3: TGTGCCAGCAGTGTAGTATCCGAGCAGTACTTC.

The CDR3 reads CASSIGLAGHLFF. CDR3 sequence (DNA): TGTGCCAGTAGTATAGGACTAGCGGGACATCTGTTTTTT. The chain couples TRBV19 to TRBJ2-2, with 11 bases lining up with TRBD2. Losses at the gene ends were 1 base for V and 14 bases for J; bases not matched to a gene: 3. The CDR3 extends over 13 amino acids. Germline-derived CDR1 and CDR2 are LNHDA and SQIVND (reference sequence).

The rearrangement uses TRBV15 and TRBJ2-7, with 7 bases fitting TRBD1. Germline V gene sequence: CDR1 LNHNV, CDR2 YYDKDF (reference sequence). The CDR3 has 16 residues. V lost 3 bases to trimming and J lost 0 bases; unmatched junction nucleotides: 8. The CDR3: CATSRGRDRTSYEQYF. CDR3 nucleotides: TGTGCCACCAGCAGGGGCCGGGACAGAACCTCCTACGAGCAGTACTTC.

This clonotype was seen ten or more times. The chain links TRBV28 to TRBJ2-3; TRBD1 matches at 7 bases. The CDR3 is 17 amino acids. The junction had 10 bases not matched to a gene; V was cut back by 2 bases and J by 2 bases. The germline V gene encodes CDR1 MDHEN and CDR2 SYDVKM. CDR3 sequence (DNA): TGTGCCAGCAGTTTAATCTACAGGGGTACGGACACAGATACGCAGTATTTT. Protein: CASSLIYRGTDTDTQYF.

This clonotype was detected many times. V gene TRBV2 combines with J gene TRBJ2-2; maybe TRBD2 (6 bases). V shed 2 bases and J shed 0 bases, with 10 bases lying between them. There are 16 residues in the CDR3. Germline V gene sequence: CDR1 SNHLY, CDR2 FYNNEI. This CDR3 reads CASSEYGSSNTGELFF. In DNA, the CDR3 is TGTGCCAGCAGTGAATACGGGAGTTCGAACACCGGGGAGCTGTTTTTT.

In its sample, this clonotype was seen many times. The V and J genes are TRBV29-1 and TRBJ1-1; 9 bases are shared with TRBD1. CDR1 is SQVTM and CDR2 is ANQGSEA in the germline V gene. The CDR3 is made up of 12 amino acids. V lost 4 bases and J lost 8; bases outside the gene matches: 5. Here the CDR3 DNA reads TGCAGCGTTGGGGGACAGGGAAGCGAAGCTTTCTTT. It specifies CSVGGQGSEAFF.

The table lists this clonotype with a few counts. CDR3 amino acids: CSARATKGYTF. CDR3 DNA: TGCAGTGCTAGAGCCACCAAGGGCTACACCTTC. This chain links TRBV20-1 with TRBJ1-2, with D hard to call. The length of the CDR3 is 11 residues. Germline loops: CDR1 DFQATT, CDR2 SNEGSKA (reference sequence). V was trimmed by 1 base and J by 8 bases, leaving 8 bases between them.

This sequence joins TRBV19 and TRBJ2-7, with D possibly matching TRBD2 (6 bases). CDR1 and CDR2 from the germline V gene are LNHDA and SQIVND (reference sequence). The CDR3 length is 15 residues. The V and J ends lost 6 bases and 3 bases respectively, with 18 bases between them. CDR3 region: CASSPGGTHSYEQYF. CDR3 nucleotide sequence: TGTGCCAGTAGCCCCGGAGGGACGCACAGCTACGAGCAGTACTTC.

This clonotype has a count of ten or more. The V call is TRBV9, the J call TRBJ2-7, with 13 bases fitting TRBD2. CDR3 size: 16 residues. Germline assignment: CDR1 SGDLS and CDR2 YYNGEE. The V gene end was trimmed by 4 bases and the J gene end by 3 bases; junction bases not matched to a gene: 7. The CDR3 region is CASSPPGLAGFYEQYF. The CDR3 region has the DNA TGTGCCAGCAGCCCTCCGGGACTAGCGGGATTCTACGAGCAGTACTTC.